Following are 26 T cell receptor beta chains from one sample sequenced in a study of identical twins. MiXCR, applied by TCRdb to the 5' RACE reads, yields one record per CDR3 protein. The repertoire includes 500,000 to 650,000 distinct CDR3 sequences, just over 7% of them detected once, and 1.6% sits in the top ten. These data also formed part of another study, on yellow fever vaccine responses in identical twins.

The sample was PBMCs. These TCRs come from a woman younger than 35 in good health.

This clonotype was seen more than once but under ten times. CDR3 loop: CASSLARVGSETQYF. CDR3 nucleotide sequence: TGCGCCAGCAGCTTGGCCAGGGTTGGGTCGGAGACCCAGTACTTC. The chain combines TRBV5-1 with TRBJ2-5; D is perhaps TRBD1 (5 bases). The CDR3 contains 15 residues. The germline V gene encodes CDR1 SGHRS and CDR2 YFSETQ. Trimming left V 0 bases short and J 5 bases short, with 14 bases between.

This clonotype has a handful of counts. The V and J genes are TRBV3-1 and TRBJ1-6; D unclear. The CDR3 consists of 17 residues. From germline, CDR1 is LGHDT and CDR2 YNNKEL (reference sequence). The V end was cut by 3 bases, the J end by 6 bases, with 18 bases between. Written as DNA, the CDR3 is TGTGCCAGCAGCCACGGGGTATCGGTGATCGGTAATTCACCCCTCCACTTT. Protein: CASSHGVSVIGNSPLHF.

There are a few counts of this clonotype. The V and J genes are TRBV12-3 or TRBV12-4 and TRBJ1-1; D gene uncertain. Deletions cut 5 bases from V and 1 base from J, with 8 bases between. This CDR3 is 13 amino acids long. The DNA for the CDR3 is TGTGCCAGCAGTGTGGACTCGAACACTGAAGCTTTCTTT. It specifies CASSVDSNTEAFF.

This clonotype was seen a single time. The CDR3 DNA reads TGTGCCAGCAGCCAAGAGAGGGTGGGGACCGGGGAGCTGTTTTTT. Amino acids: CASSQERVGTGELFF. This chain uses TRBV14 with TRBJ2-2, with D possibly TRBD2 on 5 matching bases. V lost 0 bases, J lost 5 bases, and 10 bases lay in between. Germline assignment: CDR1 SGHDN and CDR2 FVKESK. The CDR3 is made up of 15 amino acids. Full variable domain (remainder filled in from reference TRBV14 and TRBJ2-2): EAGVTQFPSHSVIEKGQTVTLRCDPISGHDNLYWYRRVMGKEIKFLLHFVKESKQDESGMPNNRFLAERTGGTYSTLKVQPAELEDSGVYFCASSQERVGTGELFFGEGSRLTVL.

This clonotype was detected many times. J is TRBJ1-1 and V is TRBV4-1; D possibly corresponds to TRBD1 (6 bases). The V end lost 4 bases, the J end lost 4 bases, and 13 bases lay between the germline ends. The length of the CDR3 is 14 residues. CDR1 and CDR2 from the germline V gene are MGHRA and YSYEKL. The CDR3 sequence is CASSPEKGGTEAFF. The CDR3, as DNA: TGCGCCAGCAGCCCAGAAAAGGGGGGCACTGAAGCTTTCTTT.

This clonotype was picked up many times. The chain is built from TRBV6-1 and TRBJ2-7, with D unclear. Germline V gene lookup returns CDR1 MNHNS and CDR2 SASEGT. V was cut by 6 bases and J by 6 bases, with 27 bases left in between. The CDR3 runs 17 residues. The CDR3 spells CASRLNKPDGFWGEQYV. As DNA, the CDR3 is TGTGCCAGCAGACTTAATAAACCAGACGGCTTTTGGGGCGAGCAGTACGTC.

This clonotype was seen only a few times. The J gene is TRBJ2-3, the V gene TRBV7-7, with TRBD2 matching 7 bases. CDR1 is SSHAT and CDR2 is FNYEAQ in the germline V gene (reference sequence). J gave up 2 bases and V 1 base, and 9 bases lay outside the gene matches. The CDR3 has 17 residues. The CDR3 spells CASSLGAGAGVTDTQYF. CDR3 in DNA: TGTGCCAGCAGCTTAGGAGCCGGTGCGGGGGTCACAGATACGCAGTATTTT.

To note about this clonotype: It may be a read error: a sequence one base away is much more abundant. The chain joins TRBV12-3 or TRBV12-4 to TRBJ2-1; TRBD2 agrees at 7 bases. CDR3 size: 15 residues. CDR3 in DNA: TGTGCCAGCAGTTTTGAGCGGGGACCCGCCAATCAGCAGTTCTTC. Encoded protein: CASSFERGPANQQFF.

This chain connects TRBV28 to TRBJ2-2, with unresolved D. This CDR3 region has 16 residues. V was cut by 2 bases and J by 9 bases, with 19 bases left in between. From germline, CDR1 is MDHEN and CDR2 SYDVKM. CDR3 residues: CASSLNPPPLSRELFF. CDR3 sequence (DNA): TGTGCCAGCAGTTTAAACCCCCCCCCCTTGAGCCGGGAGCTGTTTTTT.

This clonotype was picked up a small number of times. The CDR3 bases are TGCGCCAGCAGTGGGCTGGAAGTGAATAAGGTTTTTGAGCGGGACCGAAGCACAGATACGCAGTATTTT. This translates into CASSGLEVNKVFERDRSTDTQYF. The chain links TRBV10-1 to TRBJ2-3; 7 bases are a match to TRBD2. The V segment lost 4 bases and the J segment 0 bases; nucleotides outside the gene matches: 28. This CDR3 comprises 23 residues. Germline lookup yields CDR1 WNHNN and CDR2 SYGVQD (reference sequence).

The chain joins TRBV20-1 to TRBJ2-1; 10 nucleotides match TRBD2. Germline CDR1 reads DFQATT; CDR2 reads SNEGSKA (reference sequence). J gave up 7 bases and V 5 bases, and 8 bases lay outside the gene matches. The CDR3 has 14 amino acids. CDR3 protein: CSAGTSGVGNEQFF. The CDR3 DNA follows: TGCAGTGCTGGAACTAGCGGGGTTGGGAATGAGCAGTTCTTC.

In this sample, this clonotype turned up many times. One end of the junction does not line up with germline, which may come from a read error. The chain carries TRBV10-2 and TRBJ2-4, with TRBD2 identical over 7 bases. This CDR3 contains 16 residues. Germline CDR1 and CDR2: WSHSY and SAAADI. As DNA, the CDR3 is TGCGCCAGCACTGAGTGGGAGGGGTTGACCAAAAACATTCAGTACTTC. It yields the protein CASTEWEGLTKNIQYF.

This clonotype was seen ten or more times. This chain's CDR3 is CASSLVGTSGSNEQFF. In DNA, the CDR3 is TGTGCCAGCAGCTTAGTTGGGACTAGCGGGAGTAATGAGCAGTTCTTC. The chain links TRBV7-8 to TRBJ2-1; 14 bases agree with TRBD2. V lost 1 base and J lost 7; bases outside the gene matches: 3. The CDR3 has 16 residues. CDR1 and CDR2 (germline): SGHVS, FQNEAQ.

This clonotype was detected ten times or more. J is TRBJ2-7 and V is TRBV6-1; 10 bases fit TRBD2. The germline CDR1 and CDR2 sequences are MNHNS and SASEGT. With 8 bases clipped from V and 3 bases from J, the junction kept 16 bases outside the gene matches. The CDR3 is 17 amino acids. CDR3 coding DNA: TGTGCCAGCCGCCAGGGGACTAGCGCCATATTCGTCTACGAGCAGTACTTC. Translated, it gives CASRQGTSAIFVYEQYF.

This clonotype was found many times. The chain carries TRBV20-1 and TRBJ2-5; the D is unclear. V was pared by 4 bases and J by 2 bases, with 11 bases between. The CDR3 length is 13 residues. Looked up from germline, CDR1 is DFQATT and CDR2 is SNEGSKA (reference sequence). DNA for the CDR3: TGCAGTGCTACTTACAGTATACAAGAGACCCAGTACTTC. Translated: CSATYSIQETQYF.

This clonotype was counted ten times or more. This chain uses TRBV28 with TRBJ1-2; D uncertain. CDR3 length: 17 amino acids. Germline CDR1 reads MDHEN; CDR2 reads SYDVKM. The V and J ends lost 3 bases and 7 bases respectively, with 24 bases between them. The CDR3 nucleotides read TGTGCCAGCAGTTTTCGTCCGGGCCAAAGGGATTTTGGTGGCTACACCTTC. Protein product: CASSFRPGQRDFGGYTF.

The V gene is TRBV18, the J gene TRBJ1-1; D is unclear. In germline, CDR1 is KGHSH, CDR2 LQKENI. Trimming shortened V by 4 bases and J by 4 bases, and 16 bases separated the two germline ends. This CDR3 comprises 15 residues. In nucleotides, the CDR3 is TGTGCCAGCTCACGAACTAGTGACCTGGGCACTGAAGCTTTCTTT. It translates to CASSRTSDLGTEAFF.

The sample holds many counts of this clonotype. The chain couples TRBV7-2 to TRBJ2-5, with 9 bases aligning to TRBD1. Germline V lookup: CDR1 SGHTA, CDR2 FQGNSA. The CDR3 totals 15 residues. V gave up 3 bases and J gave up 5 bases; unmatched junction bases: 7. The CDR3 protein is CASSFVTGGSETQYF. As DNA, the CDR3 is TGTGCCAGCAGCTTTGTGACAGGGGGTTCGGAGACCCAGTACTTC.

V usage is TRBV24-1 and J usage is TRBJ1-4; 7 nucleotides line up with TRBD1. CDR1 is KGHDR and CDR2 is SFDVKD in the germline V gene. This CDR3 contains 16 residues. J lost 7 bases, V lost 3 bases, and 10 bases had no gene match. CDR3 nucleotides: TGTGCCACCAGTGATCCAAAGCGACAGGGAGTTGAAAAACTGTTTTTT. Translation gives CATSDPKRQGVEKLFF.

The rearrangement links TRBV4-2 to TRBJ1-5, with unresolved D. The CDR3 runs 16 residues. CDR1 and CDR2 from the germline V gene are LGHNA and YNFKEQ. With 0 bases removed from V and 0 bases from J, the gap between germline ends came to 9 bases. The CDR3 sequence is CASSQEQVYSNQPQHF. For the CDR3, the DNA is TGTGCCAGCAGCCAAGAGCAGGTGTATAGCAATCAGCCCCAGCATTTT.

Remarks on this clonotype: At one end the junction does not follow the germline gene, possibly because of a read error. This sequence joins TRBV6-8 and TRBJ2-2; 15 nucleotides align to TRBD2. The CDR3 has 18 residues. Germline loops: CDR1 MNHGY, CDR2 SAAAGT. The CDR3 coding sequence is TGTGCCAGCAGTGACTCGGGACTAGCGGGGGGATTTACCGGGGAGCTGTTTTTT. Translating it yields CASSDSGLAGGFTGELFF.

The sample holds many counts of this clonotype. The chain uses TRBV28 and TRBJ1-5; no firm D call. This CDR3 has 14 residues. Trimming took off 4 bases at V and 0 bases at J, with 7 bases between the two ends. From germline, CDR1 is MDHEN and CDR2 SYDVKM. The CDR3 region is CASSSGYSNQPQHF. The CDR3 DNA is TGTGCCAGCAGTTCCGGGTATAGCAATCAGCCCCAGCATTTT.

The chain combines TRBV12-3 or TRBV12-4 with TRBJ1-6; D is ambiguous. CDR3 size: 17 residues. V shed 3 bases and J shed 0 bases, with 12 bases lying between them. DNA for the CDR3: TGTGCCAGCAGTTTGAAGGGCAGAAGCTCCTATAATTCACCCCTCCACTTT. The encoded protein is CASSLKGRSSYNSPLHF.

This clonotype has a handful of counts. In DNA form, the CDR3 reads TGTGCCAGCAGTTTTCGGACAGATTATGGCTACACCTTC. It is translated as CASSFRTDYGYTF. The gene calls are TRBV12-3 or TRBV12-4 and TRBJ1-2, with D possibly being TRBD1 (6 bases). The CDR3 is made up of 13 amino acids. V shed 3 bases and J shed 5 bases, with 10 bases lying between them.

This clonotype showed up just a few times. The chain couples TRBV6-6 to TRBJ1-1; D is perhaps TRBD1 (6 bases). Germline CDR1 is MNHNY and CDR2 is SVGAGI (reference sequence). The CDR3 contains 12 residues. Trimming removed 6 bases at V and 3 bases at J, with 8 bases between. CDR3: CASRDSHTEAFF. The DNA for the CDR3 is TGTGCCAGCAGGGACAGCCACACTGAAGCTTTCTTT.

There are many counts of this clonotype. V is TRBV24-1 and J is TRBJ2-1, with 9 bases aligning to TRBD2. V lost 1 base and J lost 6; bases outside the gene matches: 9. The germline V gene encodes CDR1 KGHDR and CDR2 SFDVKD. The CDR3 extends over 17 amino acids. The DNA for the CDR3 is TGTGCCACCAGTGATTTCAAGGCGGGGGGGTCCCCCAATGAGCAGTTCTTC. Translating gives CATSDFKAGGSPNEQFF.